The 8 T cell receptor beta chains below were found in one sample sequenced in a study of T cell responses to AZD1222 COVID-19 vaccine. Profiled with immunoSEQ multiplex PCR; TCRdb holds only in-frame clones, not every one. Among approximately 170,000 clones listed, around 90% were seen once. The material sequenced was peripheral blood, taken 28 days after the second AZD1222 dose. The receptors were sampled from an adult who received the AZD1222 COVID-19 vaccine.

J is TRBJ1-2 and V is TRBV12-3 or TRBV12-4; maybe TRBD1 (5 bases). V shed 6 bases and J shed 6 bases, with 14 bases lying between them. This CDR3 has 13 residues. CDR3: CASSYTDRNGYTF. CDR3 coding DNA: TGTGCCAGCAGCTACACAGACAGAAATGGCTACACCTTC.

This chain connects TRBV7-3 to TRBJ2-6; D unresolved. The V gene lost 4 bases and the J gene lost 2 bases, with 6 bases spanning the gap. The germline CDR1 and CDR2 sequences are SGHTA and FQGTGA. CDR3 length equals 14 residues. CDR3 sequence: CASSSPTGANVLTF. The CDR3 DNA reads TGTGCCAGCAGCTCCCCAACTGGGGCCAACGTCCTGACTTTC.

CDR3 region: CASSYLPPGTGVSWEQYF. CDR3 bases: TGTGCCAGCAGTTACCTCCCCCCCGGGACAGGCGTCTCCTGGGAGCAGTACTTC. The chain carries TRBV6-2 or TRBV6-3 and TRBJ2-7; 8 bases are shared with TRBD1. J was trimmed by 7 bases and V by 2 bases; bases with no gene match: 19. CDR1 and CDR2 from the germline V gene are MNHEY and SVGEGT. This CDR3 region has 18 residues.

The chain couples TRBV11-3 to TRBJ1-1, with a possible D match to TRBD1 (5 bases). The CDR3 is 13 amino acids. Germline V gives CDR1 SGHNT, CDR2 YENEEA. V lost 2 bases, J lost 3 bases, and 7 bases lay in between. The CDR3 spells CASSLMGDTEAFF. Written as DNA, the CDR3 is TGTGCCAGCAGCTTAATGGGGGACACTGAAGCTTTCTTT.

The rearrangement uses TRBV5-1 and TRBJ1-2; 9 bases fit TRBD1. The trim removed 1 base at V and 2 bases at J, leaving 6 bases unmatched. The CDR3 runs 16 residues. Germline values: CDR1 SGHRS, CDR2 YFSETQ. The CDR3 DNA follows: TGCGCCAGCAGCTTGTCGGGACAGGGAGCAAACTATGGCTACACCTTC. It yields the protein CASSLSGQGANYGYTF.

This chain joins TRBV4-2 and TRBJ1-1; D gene unclear. CDR1 is LGHNA, CDR2 YNFKEQ, per germline. Deletions cut 0 bases from V and 4 bases from J, with 9 bases between. This CDR3 has 14 amino acids. CDR3 sequence reads: CASSQDPIGTEAFF. The CDR3 DNA sequence: TGTGCCAGCAGCCAAGACCCGATAGGCACTGAAGCTTTCTTT.

The V and J genes are TRBV19 and TRBJ1-6; 7 nucleotides match TRBD1. Germline CDR1 reads LNHDA; CDR2 reads SQIVND (reference sequence). V was clipped by 6 bases and J by 7 bases; unmatched bases: 3. The CDR3 is made up of 13 amino acids. The CDR3 here is CASRSRGNSPLHF. CDR3 in DNA: TGTGCCAGTAGAAGCAGGGGGAATTCACCCCTCCACTTT.

The rearrangement joins TRBV12-3 or TRBV12-4 to TRBJ2-2; tentatively, D is TRBD2 (6 bases). The CDR3 runs to 12 residues. Trimming took 6 bases from V and 6 from J, leaving 8 bases between them. CDR3 nucleotides: TGTGCCAGCAGACCGGGGGCCGGGGAGCTGTTTTTT. Protein: CASRPGAGELFF.